This entry concerns a single T cell receptor beta chain. Its specificity is unknown. These data belong to a study of CD8+ T cells in alopecia areata. Study-level information: The investigators scored severity in treated patients by the percentage of affected scalp area. Whole-study results and caveats: Researchers report lesional scalp, most notably alopecia totalis/universalis, outstripped normal scalp in clonality.

The length of the CDR3 is 18 residues. J lost 3 bases, V lost 0 bases, and 10 bases had no gene match. Per the germline V gene, CDR1 is SGHDN and CDR2 is FVKESK. RNA, once extracted, was reverse transcribed into cDNA for use as the sequencing template. Sequencing was performed with immunoSEQ multiplex PCR; in TCRdb, only in-frame clones are kept and a portion is missing. The sample holds 150,000 or so clones; around 87% are singletons and the top ten take about 13%. The treatment is: oral pan-JAK inhibitor, 5-10 mg twice daily. This chain connects TRBV14 to TRBJ2-4; 8 bases line up with TRBD2. The clonotype originates from a human donor with alopecia areata. The material was CD8+ T cells sorted from blood, obtained at week 4, from a patient treated with tofacitinib. CDR3 protein: CASSQDPAAGAGKNIQYF. CDR3 in DNA: TGTGCCAGCAGCCAAGATCCTGCAGCGGGAGCGGGCAAAAACATTCAGTACTTC. Complete variable domain (other parts from reference TRBV14 and TRBJ2-4): EAGVTQFPSHSVIEKGQTVTLRCDPISGHDNLYWYRRVMGKEIKFLLHFVKESKQDESGMPNNRFLAERTGGTYSTLKVQPAELEDSGVYFCASSQDPAAGAGKNIQYFGAGTRLSVL.